The source of this TCR beta chain is a study of shared clonotypes between healthy human individuals. About the research overall: Three CD4 naive, three CD4 memory, two CD8 naive and one CD8 memory plate were used per donor.

Remarks on this clone: Its specificity is not known.

Here immunoSEQ multiplex PCR was the method, and the copy in TCRdb shows in-frame clones only, minus some. The sample includes 950,000 to 1,300,000 clones, approximately 68% of them seen just once. The study's findings and limits: Represented diversity, genetic and exposure-history alike, was limited by few donors. Memory subsets had estimated richness that was generally smaller than that of naive subsets. Generation probabilities of non-shared clonotypes were lower (relative to those shared by all four donors).

V was clipped by 9 bases and J by 1 base; unmatched bases: 5. There are 14 residues in the CDR3. From germline, CDR1 is SNHLY and CDR2 FYNNEI. The clonotype comes from a man between 18 and 35 years old in good health. The J gene is TRBJ1-3, the V gene TRBV2, with 8 bases fitting TRBD1. Sequenced material: memory CD4+ T cells sorted from blood. The subset was: CD45RA-negative fraction. Written as DNA, the CDR3 is TGTGCCAGAGACAGGGGAAATTCTGGAAACACCATATATTTT. It encodes CARDRGNSGNTIYF.